The next 9 T cell receptor beta chains were all read from a single sample in a study of blood T cell repertoires in COVID-19. Measured with immunoSEQ multiplex PCR; TCRdb has only the in-frame clones, and not every one. Of 150,000 to 200,000 clones in the sample, approximately 90% were seen once. The specimen sequenced was peripheral blood. The source is a human donor in a cohort sampled during active COVID-19.

The V and J genes are TRBV6-5 and TRBJ2-5, with 7 bases identical to TRBD2. Germline CDR1 and CDR2: MNHEY and SVGAGI. There are 15 residues in the CDR3. The trim removed 2 bases at V and 1 base at J, leaving 4 bases unmatched. The CDR3 protein is CASSYGGGVQETQYF. The CDR3 nucleotides read TGTGCCAGCAGTTACGGTGGGGGGGTCCAAGAGACCCAGTACTTC.

The chain is built from TRBV28 and TRBJ2-1; 7 bases match TRBD2. V shed 1 base and J 4 bases; nucleotides not matched to a gene: 7. The CDR3 is made up of 16 amino acids. Germline V gene sequence: CDR1 MDHEN, CDR2 SYDVKM. The CDR3 sequence is CASSLLFGGGYNEQFF. The CDR3 bases are TGTGCCAGCAGTTTATTATTCGGGGGAGGGTACAATGAGCAGTTCTTC.

The chain links TRBV11-2 to TRBJ2-7; possibly TRBD1 for D (6 bases). The germline gives CDR1 SGHAT, CDR2 FQNNGV. V dropped 1 base and J dropped 5 bases, with 15 bases sitting between them. This CDR3 is built from 15 residues. The CDR3 nucleotides read TGTGCCAGCAGCTTAGTCCAGGGGTCAGCGGACGAGCAGTACTTC. Translated, it gives CASSLVQGSADEQYF.

The V and J genes are TRBV25-1 and TRBJ1-6; D is possibly TRBD1 (5 bases). V shed 8 bases and J shed 14 bases, with 16 bases lying between them. Germline lookup yields CDR1 MGHDK and CDR2 SYGVNS. This CDR3 contains 12 residues. The CDR3 region has the DNA TGTGCCAGCTCACTGGGGGGAGGGACCCTCCACTTT. It encodes CASSLGGGTLHF.

This chain joins TRBV28 and TRBJ1-2, with D possibly matching TRBD1 (6 bases). Germline V gives CDR1 MDHEN, CDR2 SYDVKM. The CDR3 is 13 residues long. V was cut by 1 base and J by 8 bases, with 11 bases left in between. CDR3 protein: CASSLSGGAGYTF. The CDR3 nucleotides are TGTGCCAGCAGTTTATCGGGGGGCGCAGGCTACACCTTC.

This chain links TRBV5-1 with TRBJ2-1, with 9 bases lining up with TRBD2. Trimming removed 5 bases from V and 6 bases from J; junction bases left unmatched: 9. The CDR3 is 15 residues long. Germline V gene sequence: CDR1 SGHRS, CDR2 YFSETQ. CDR3 protein: CASRGLLAGLNEQFF. CDR3 sequence (DNA): TGCGCCAGCAGAGGACTCCTAGCGGGGCTCAATGAGCAGTTCTTC.

The V and J genes are TRBV3-1 (or the pseudogene TRBV3-2) and TRBJ1-3; maybe TRBD1 (5 bases). V was trimmed by 4 bases and J by 0 bases, leaving 13 bases between them. The CDR3 extends over 16 amino acids. CDR1 LGHDT and CDR2 YNNKEL come from the germline V gene (reference sequence). The CDR3 loop reads CASSPSGGDSGNTIYF. CDR3 bases: TGTGCCAGCAGCCCATCGGGGGGAGACTCTGGAAACACCATATATTTT.

A note on this clone: Other DNA sequences within the sample encode an identical CDR3. The chain employs TRBV5-4 and TRBJ2-1, with D maybe TRBD2 (6 bases). The CDR3 contains 15 residues. CDR1 SGHNT and CDR2 YYREEE come from the germline V gene (reference sequence). V was trimmed by 0 bases and J by 4 bases, leaving 11 bases between them. The DNA of the CDR3 is TGTGCCAGCAGCTTGGACGGGACTCCTTACAATGAGCAGTTCTTC. Translation: CASSLDGTPYNEQFF.

The rearrangement joins TRBV5-4 to TRBJ1-1; possibly TRBD1 for D (6 bases). Germline V CDR1 and CDR2: SGHNT, YYREEE (reference sequence). With 4 bases removed from V and 1 base from J, the gap between germline ends came to 20 bases. The CDR3 covers 17 residues. CDR3 bases: TGTGCCAGCAGCCCGGGGGGCGGTAGGGGAGGGAACACTGAAGCTTTCTTT. Its translation: CASSPGGGRGGNTEAFF. Variable domain in full (rest from reference TRBV5-4 and TRBJ1-1): ETGVTQSPTHLIKTRGQQVTLRCSSQSGHNTVSWYQQALGQGPQFIFQYYREEENGRGNFPPRFSGLQFPNYSSELNVNALELDDSALYLCASSPGGGRGGNTEAFFGQGTRLTVV.